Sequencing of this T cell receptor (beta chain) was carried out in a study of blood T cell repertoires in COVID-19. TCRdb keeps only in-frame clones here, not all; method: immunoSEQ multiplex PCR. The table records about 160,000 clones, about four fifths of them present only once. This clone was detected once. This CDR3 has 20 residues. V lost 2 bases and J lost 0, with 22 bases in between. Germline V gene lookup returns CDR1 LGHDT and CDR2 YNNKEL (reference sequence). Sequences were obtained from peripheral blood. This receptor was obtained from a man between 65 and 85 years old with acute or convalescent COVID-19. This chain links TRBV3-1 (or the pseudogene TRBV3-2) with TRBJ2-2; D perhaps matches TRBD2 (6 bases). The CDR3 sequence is CASSQLRLAGGGANTGELFF. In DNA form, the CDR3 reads TGTGCCAGCAGCCAACTGCGACTCGCCGGGGGAGGCGCGAACACCGGGGAGCTGTTTTTT.